The 25 T cell receptor beta chains reported below all come from one sample, sequenced in a study of Ad26.COV2.S vaccination and SARS-CoV-2 variants. Stated treatment: 19 received Ad26.COV2.S at low or high dose, single or two shots; 5 received placebo; per-sample allocation not given. Collection of samples fell on day 63 after the first vaccine or placebo injection. TCRdb keeps only in-frame clones here, not all; method: immunoSEQ multiplex PCR. This table has over 350,000 clones, approximately 90% appearing once. Source: peripheral blood, taken in a trial of Ad26.COV2.S vaccine versus placebo. Receptor source: a person between 18 and 65 years old who received the Ad26.COV2.S COVID-19 vaccine or a placebo.

This clone occurred many times. The rearrangement links TRBV7-9 to TRBJ2-3; D may correspond to TRBD1 or TRBD2 (5 bases each). Looked up from germline, CDR1 is SEHNR and CDR2 is FQNEAQ (reference sequence). The CDR3 length is 13 residues. The V and J ends lost 6 bases and 2 bases respectively, with 9 bases between them. This chain's CDR3 is CASSEGLTDTQYF. CDR3 nucleotide sequence: TGTGCCAGCAGTGAGGGGCTCACAGATACGCAGTATTTT.

This clone came up once. This chain joins TRBV6-2 or TRBV6-3 and TRBJ1-5; TRBD1 might be the D (5 bases). Germline-derived CDR1 and CDR2 are MNHEY and SVGEGT. The V end lost 4 bases, the J end lost 0 bases, and 10 bases lay between the germline ends. This CDR3 has 15 residues. Here the CDR3 reads CASSFSGTSNQPQHF. As DNA, the CDR3 is TGTGCCAGCAGTTTCTCCGGGACTAGCAATCAGCCCCAGCATTTT.

The V gene is TRBV9, the J gene TRBJ1-4, with 7 bases fitting TRBD1. The CDR3 length is 15 residues. Germline trimming cut 7 bases from V and 0 bases from J; bases unmatched to any gene: 6. The germline V gene has CDR1 SGDLS and CDR2 YYNGEE. In DNA form, the CDR3 reads TGTGCCAGCGGACGAGGGGGCGCAACTAATGAAAAACTGTTTTTT. Translated, it gives CASGRGGATNEKLFF.

V usage is TRBV19 and J usage is TRBJ1-2, with D unclear. This CDR3 has 12 amino acids. The germline gives CDR1 LNHDA, CDR2 SQIVND (reference sequence). The V and J ends lost 5 bases and 6 bases respectively, with 10 bases between them. CDR3 loop: CASSPGGDGYTF. The DNA of the CDR3 is TGTGCCAGTAGTCCGGGCGGAGATGGCTACACCTTC.

The chain links TRBV18 to TRBJ2-1; 8 bases are a match to TRBD1. Germline CDR1 is KGHSH and CDR2 is LQKENI. J was trimmed by 5 bases and V by 6 bases; bases with no gene match: 3. There are 13 residues in the CDR3. CDR3 nucleotides: TGTGCCAGCTCCCCGGGACAGGACAATGAGCAGTTCTTC. It translates to CASSPGQDNEQFF. The full variable domain, in which reference TRBV18 and TRBJ2-1 provide the parts outside the CDR3, is NAGVMQNPRHLVRRRGQEARLRCSPMKGHSHVYWYRQLPEEGLKFMVYLQKENIIDESGMPKERFSAEFPKEGPSILRIQQVVRGDSAAYFCASSPGQDNEQFFGPGTRLTVL.

The chain uses TRBV3-1 (or the pseudogene TRBV3-2) and TRBJ1-3; 7 bases align to TRBD1. Germline CDR1 and CDR2: LGHDT and YNNKEL (reference sequence). This CDR3 is 15 amino acids long. Trimming removed 0 bases from V and 1 base from J; junction bases left unmatched: 0. As DNA, the CDR3 is TGTGCCAGCAGCCAAGAGACAGGGTCTGGAAACACCATATATTTT. This gives the protein CASSQETGSGNTIYF.

V usage is TRBV9 and J usage is TRBJ2-3, with 9 bases that match TRBD2. Per the germline V gene, CDR1 is SGDLS and CDR2 is YYNGEE. The CDR3 is 15 residues long. V dropped 0 bases and J dropped 6; count of bases not matched to a gene: 5. CDR3 loop: CASSVAAGGPDTQYF. DNA for the CDR3: TGTGCCAGCAGCGTAGCGGCGGGGGGGCCGGATACGCAGTATTTT.

The chain joins TRBV4-2 to TRBJ1-2; D not certain. The germline V and J ends were trimmed by 0 bases and 4 bases, with 12 bases remaining between them. The CDR3 is made up of 15 amino acids. Germline CDR1 LGHNA, CDR2 YNFKEQ. DNA for the CDR3: TGTGCCAGCAGCCAAGAAGGCTGGGGAGCCTATGGCTACACCTTC. This codes for CASSQEGWGAYGYTF.

The chain is built from TRBV6-5 and TRBJ1-6; 8 bases fit TRBD1. CDR1 is MNHEY and CDR2 is SVGAGI in the germline V gene. The junction had 2 bases not matched to a gene; V was cut back by 6 bases and J by 7 bases. The CDR3 sequence is 13 residues long. CDR3 region: CASRRTGNSPLHF. The CDR3 nucleotides read TGTGCCAGCAGGAGGACAGGGAATTCACCCCTCCACTTT.

As concerns this clone: The junction differs from germline at one of its ends, possibly a read error. The chain has TRBV2 and TRBJ2-5; a possible D gene is TRBD2 (6 bases). Germline CDR1 reads SNHLY; CDR2 reads FYNNEI. The CDR3 sequence is 12 residues long. The CDR3 here is CASSEMDLGGDF. In DNA, the CDR3 is TGTGCCAGCAGTGAAATGGACCTTGGCGGGGACTTC.

This chain links TRBV30 with TRBJ2-5, with a possible D match to TRBD2 (6 bases). Trimming took 0 bases from V and 1 from J, leaving 12 bases between them. Germline CDR1 is GTSNPN and CDR2 is SVGIG (reference sequence). CDR3 length: 15 residues. CDR3 region: CAWSVLAGRQETQYF. As DNA, the CDR3 is TGTGCCTGGAGTGTACTTGCGGGGCGCCAAGAGACCCAGTACTTC.

The genes are TRBV6-5 and TRBJ2-2; possibly TRBD1 or TRBD2 for D (5 bases each). The CDR3 extends over 16 amino acids. With 1 base removed from V and 0 bases from J, the gap between germline ends came to 9 bases. The germline CDR1 and CDR2 sequences are MNHEY and SVGAGI. The CDR3 reads CASSYFGTANTGELFF. The CDR3 DNA reads TGTGCCAGCAGTTACTTTGGGACCGCGAACACCGGGGAGCTGTTTTTT.

V gene TRBV11-3 combines with J gene TRBJ2-2, with D possibly TRBD1 on 6 matching bases. V was shortened by 5 bases and J by 1 base, with 11 bases between the two germline ends. Germline CDR1 and CDR2: SGHNT and YENEEA. The CDR3 length is 15 residues. CDR3 in DNA: TGTGCCAGCAGCACCGGCAGGGGGAACACCGGGGAGCTGTTTTTT. Amino acid sequence: CASSTGRGNTGELFF.

The J gene is TRBJ1-1, the V gene TRBV30; a weak D match, TRBD1 (5 bases). CDR1 GTSNPN and CDR2 SVGIG come from the germline V gene (reference sequence). Deletions cut 3 bases from V and 10 bases from J, with 18 bases between. This CDR3 comprises 13 residues. CDR3 sequence reads: CAWSDGGASSAFF. The DNA of the CDR3 is TGTGCCTGGAGCGACGGCGGGGCATCCTCAGCTTTCTTT.

The chain combines TRBV18 with TRBJ2-7; 9 positions agree with TRBD2. Trimming took 2 bases from V and 2 from J; bases not matched to a gene: 4. Germline V gene sequence: CDR1 KGHSH, CDR2 LQKENI. The CDR3 has 15 residues. CDR3 DNA sequence: TGTGCCAGCTCACCAGCTAGCGGGGCAACCTACGAGCAGTACTTC. It specifies CASSPASGATYEQYF.

The chain employs TRBV6-5 and TRBJ2-5, with TRBD1 as a possible D gene (5 bases). Trimming took 2 bases from V and 4 from J, leaving 11 bases between them. The CDR3 is made up of 14 amino acids. Germline assignment: CDR1 MNHEY and CDR2 SVGAGI. This chain's CDR3 is CASSYMGLGETQYF. CDR3 nucleotides: TGTGCCAGCAGTTACATGGGGCTCGGAGAGACCCAGTACTTC.

Details on this clone: In the same sample, other DNA sequences code for this CDR3. The V call is TRBV7-9, the J call TRBJ2-2; TRBD2 matches at 7 bases. Trimming at V came to 3 bases and at J to 3 bases, leaving 1 base not matched to a gene. The CDR3 runs to 14 residues. The germline V gene encodes CDR1 SEHNR and CDR2 FQNEAQ (reference sequence). CDR3 loop: CASSLAGDTGELFF. CDR3 DNA: TGTGCCAGCAGCTTGGCGGGGGACACCGGGGAGCTGTTTTTT. The full variable domain, in which reference TRBV7-9 and TRBJ2-2 provide the parts outside the CDR3, is DTGVSQNPRHKITKRGQNVTFRCDPISEHNRLYWYRQTLGQGPEFLTYFQNEAQLEKSRLLSDRFSAERPKGSFSTLEIQRTEQGDSAMYLCASSLAGDTGELFFGEGSRLTVL.

The chain uses TRBV9 and TRBJ2-7; D is undetermined. V was clipped by 1 base and J by 4 bases, with 9 bases between them. Germline V CDR1 and CDR2: SGDLS, YYNGEE. The CDR3 is 13 amino acids. CDR3 protein: CASSVSANYEQYF. CDR3 bases: TGTGCCAGCAGCGTAAGCGCTAATTACGAGCAGTACTTC.

Regarding this clone: Within the sample, other DNA sequences also encode this same CDR3. CDR3 DNA: TGCGCCAGCAGCTTAGGTGACGGGGGAAACACTGAAGCTTTCTTT. The encoded protein is CASSLGDGGNTEAFF. This sequence joins TRBV5-1 and TRBJ1-1, with D tentatively TRBD1 (5 bases). Germline V gene sequence: CDR1 SGHRS, CDR2 YFSETQ. Trimming removed 2 bases from V and 2 bases from J, with 13 bases in between. CDR3 length: 15 amino acids.

The chain employs TRBV7-6 and TRBJ1-2; D remains unclear. The germline V gene encodes CDR1 SGHVS and CDR2 FNYEAQ. CDR3 length: 15 residues. Trimming removed 1 base from V and 7 bases from J, with 16 bases in between. The CDR3 spells CASSLGTSYFSGYTF. Here the CDR3 DNA reads TGTGCCAGCAGCTTAGGTACATCCTATTTTAGTGGCTACACCTTC.

Comment on this clone: The same CDR3 also results from other DNA sequences found in this sample. This chain connects TRBV7-2 to TRBJ2-7; D is unclear. The germline V gene has CDR1 SGHTA and CDR2 FQGNSA. The CDR3 has 12 amino acids. V was trimmed by 4 bases and J by 0 bases, leaving 4 bases between them. CDR3 protein: CASSSFSYEQYF. CDR3 sequence (DNA): TGTGCCAGCAGCTCGTTCTCCTACGAGCAGTACTTC.

The CDR3 coding sequence is TGTGCCAGCAGCCAAGCTACAGGGAAGGGCAAAAACATTCAGTACTTC. This gives the protein CASSQATGKGKNIQYF. The J gene is TRBJ2-4, the V gene TRBV14; D is perhaps TRBD1 (6 bases). Germline CDR1 and CDR2: SGHDN and FVKESK. Trimming stripped 1 base from V and 3 bases from J, with 13 bases between. The CDR3 spans 16 residues.

The V call is TRBV3-1 (or the pseudogene TRBV3-2), the J call TRBJ1-4; D may be TRBD1 (5 bases). The length of the CDR3 is 15 residues. V was pared by 1 base and J by 8 bases, with 14 bases between. CDR1 and CDR2 from the germline V gene are LGHDT and YNNKEL (reference sequence). The DNA of the CDR3 is TGTGCCAGCAGCCAAGCGGGGGGGGTCGGGGAAAAACTGTTTTTT. Its translation is CASSQAGGVGEKLFF.

The chain employs TRBV27 and TRBJ1-2, with D possibly TRBD1 on 5 matching bases. V lost 4 bases to trimming and J lost 2 bases, with 14 bases between them. The germline CDR1 and CDR2 sequences are MNHEY and SMNVEV (reference sequence). This CDR3 has 15 residues. CDR3 region: CASSSPGDGNYGYTF. CDR3 DNA sequence: TGTGCCAGCAGTTCGCCCGGGGACGGGAACTATGGCTACACCTTC.

The chain employs TRBV9 and TRBJ1-1, with no clear D. The CDR3 covers 13 residues. The V end lost 1 base, the J end lost 2 bases, and 6 bases lay between the germline ends. Germline-derived CDR1 and CDR2 are SGDLS and YYNGEE. The CDR3 DNA is TGTGCCAGCAGCGTAACATTCAACACTGAAGCTTTCTTT. Amino acids: CASSVTFNTEAFF.